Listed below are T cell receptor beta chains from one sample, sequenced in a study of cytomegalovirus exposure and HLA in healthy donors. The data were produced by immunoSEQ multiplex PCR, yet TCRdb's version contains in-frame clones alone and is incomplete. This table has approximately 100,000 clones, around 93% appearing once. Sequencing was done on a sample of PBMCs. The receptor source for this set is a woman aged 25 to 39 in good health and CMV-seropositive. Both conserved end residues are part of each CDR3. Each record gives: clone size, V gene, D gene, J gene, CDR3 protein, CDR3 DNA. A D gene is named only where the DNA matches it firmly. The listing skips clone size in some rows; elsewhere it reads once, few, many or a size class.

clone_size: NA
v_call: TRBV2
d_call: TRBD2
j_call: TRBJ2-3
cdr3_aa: CASSELKAGGTDTQYF
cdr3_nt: TGTGCCAGCAGTGAACTAAAGGCGGGGGGTACAGATACGCAGTATTTT

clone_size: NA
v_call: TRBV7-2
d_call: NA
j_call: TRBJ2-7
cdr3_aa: CASSPSPLYEQYF
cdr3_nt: TGTGCCAGCAGCCCTAGCCCCCTCTACGAGCAGTACTTC

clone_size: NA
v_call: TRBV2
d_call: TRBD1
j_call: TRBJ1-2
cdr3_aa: CASSEQGDNYGYTF
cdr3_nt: TGTGCCAGCAGTGAACAGGGGGACAACTATGGCTACACCTTC

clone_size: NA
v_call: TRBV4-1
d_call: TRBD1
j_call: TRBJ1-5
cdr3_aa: CASSQERDSRAPQHF
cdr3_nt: TGCGCCAGCAGCCAAGAAAGGGACAGTCGGGCGCCCCAGCATTTT

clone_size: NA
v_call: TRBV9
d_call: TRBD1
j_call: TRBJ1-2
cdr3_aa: CASSAILTGDNYGYTF
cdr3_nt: TGTGCCAGCAGCGCGATCCTGACAGGGGACAACTATGGCTACACCTTC

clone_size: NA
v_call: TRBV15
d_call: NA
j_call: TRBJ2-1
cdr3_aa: CATYSHPRGIKNNEQFF
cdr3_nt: TGTGCCACCTACTCCCACCCAAGGGGGATAAAAAACAATGAGCAGTTCTTC

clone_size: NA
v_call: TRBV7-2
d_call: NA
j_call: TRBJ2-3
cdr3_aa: CASSLRGTNTDTQYF
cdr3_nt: TGTGCCAGCAGCTTGAGGGGGACAAACACAGATACGCAGTATTTT

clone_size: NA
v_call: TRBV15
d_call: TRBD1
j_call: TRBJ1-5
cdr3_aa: CATSRDLGTGGISNQPQHF
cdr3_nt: TGTGCCACCAGCAGAGATTTGGGGACAGGGGGAATTAGCAATCAGCCCCAGCATTTT

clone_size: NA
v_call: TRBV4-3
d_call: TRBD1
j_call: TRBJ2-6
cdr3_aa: CASSQSTGVSGANVLTF
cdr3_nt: TGCGCCAGCAGCCAATCCACAGGGGTCTCTGGGGCCAACGTCCTGACTTTC

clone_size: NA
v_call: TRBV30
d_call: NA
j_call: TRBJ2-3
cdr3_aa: CAWSVLAADTDTQYF
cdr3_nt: TGTGCCTGGAGTGTGCTCGCGGCCGATACAGATACGCAGTATTTT

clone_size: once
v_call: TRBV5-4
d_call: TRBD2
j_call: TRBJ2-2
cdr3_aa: CASSLGLAVGTGELFF
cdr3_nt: TGTGCCAGCAGCTTGGGTCTAGCGGTAGGCACCGGGGAGCTGTTTTTT

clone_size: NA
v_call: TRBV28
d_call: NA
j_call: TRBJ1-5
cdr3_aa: CASTTVLGQPQHF
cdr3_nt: TGTGCCAGCACGACAGTCTTGGGTCAGCCCCAGCATTTT

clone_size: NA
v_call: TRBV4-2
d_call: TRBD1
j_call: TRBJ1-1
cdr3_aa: CASSQEGQMNTEAFF
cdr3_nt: TGTGCCAGCAGCCAAGAGGGACAGATGAACACTGAAGCTTTCTTT

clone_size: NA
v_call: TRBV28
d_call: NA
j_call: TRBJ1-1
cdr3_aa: CASSPSGPGTEAFF
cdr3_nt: TGTGCCAGCAGTCCCAGCGGGCCGGGCACTGAAGCTTTCTTT

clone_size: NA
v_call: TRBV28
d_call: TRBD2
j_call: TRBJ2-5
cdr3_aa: CASSLPLSTSGVEETQYF
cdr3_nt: TGTGCCAGCAGTTTACCCCTTTCGACTAGCGGAGTTGAAGAGACCCAGTACTTC

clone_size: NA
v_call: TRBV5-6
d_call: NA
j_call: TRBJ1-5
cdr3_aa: CASSLAQALNQPQHF
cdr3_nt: TGTGCCAGCAGCTTGGCCCAGGCCCTCAATCAGCCCCAGCATTTT

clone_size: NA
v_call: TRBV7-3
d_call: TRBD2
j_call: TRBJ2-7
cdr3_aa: CASSLSSGNTYEQYF
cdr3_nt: TGTGCCAGCAGCTTAAGTAGCGGGAACACCTACGAGCAGTACTTC

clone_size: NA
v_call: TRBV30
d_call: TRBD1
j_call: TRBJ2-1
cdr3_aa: CAWVGQGAVNEQFF
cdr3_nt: TGTGCCTGGGTGGGGCAGGGGGCAGTAAATGAGCAGTTCTTC